The sequence of this T cell receptor (beta chain) was determined in a study of T cells expressing NK-cell markers. The CDR3 runs 13 residues. TCRdb re-analyzed the 5' RACE reads; it lists each CDR3 protein once, without DNA. The sample table sets out some 140,000 distinct CDR3 sequences. The chain couples TRBV12-3 or TRBV12-4 to TRBJ2-5. Sequencing was performed on blood T cells: a sorted CD56 or NKG2C T cell subset, CD4+ or CD8+ T cells, or bulk PBMC T cells (not recorded which). The receptor comes from a woman in her fifties or sixties in good health. This CDR3 is CASGLHERETQYF.